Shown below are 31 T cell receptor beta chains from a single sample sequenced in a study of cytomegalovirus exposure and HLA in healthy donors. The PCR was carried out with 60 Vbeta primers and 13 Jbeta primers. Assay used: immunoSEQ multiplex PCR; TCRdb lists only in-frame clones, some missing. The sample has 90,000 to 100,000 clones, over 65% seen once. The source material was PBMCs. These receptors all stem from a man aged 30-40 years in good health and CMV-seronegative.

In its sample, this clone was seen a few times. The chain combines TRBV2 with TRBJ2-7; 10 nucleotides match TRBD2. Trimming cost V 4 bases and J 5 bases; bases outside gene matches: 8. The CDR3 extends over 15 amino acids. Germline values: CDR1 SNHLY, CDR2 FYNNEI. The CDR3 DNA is TGTGCCAGCAGTGGATGGAAGCGGGGGGGCGACGAGCAGTACTTC. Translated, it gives CASSGWKRGGDEQYF.

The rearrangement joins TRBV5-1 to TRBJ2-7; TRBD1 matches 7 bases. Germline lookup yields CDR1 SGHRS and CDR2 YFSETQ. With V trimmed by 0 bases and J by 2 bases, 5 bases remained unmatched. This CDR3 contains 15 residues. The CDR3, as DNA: TGCGCCAGCAGCTTGGCGCGAGGGGGCGCCTACGAGCAGTACTTC. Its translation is CASSLARGGAYEQYF.

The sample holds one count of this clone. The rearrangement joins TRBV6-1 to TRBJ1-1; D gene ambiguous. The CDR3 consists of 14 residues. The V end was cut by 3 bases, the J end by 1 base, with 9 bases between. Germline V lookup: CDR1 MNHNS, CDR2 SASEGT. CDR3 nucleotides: TGTGCCAGCAGTGATACAGCTAAGAACACTGAAGCTTTCTTT. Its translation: CASSDTAKNTEAFF.

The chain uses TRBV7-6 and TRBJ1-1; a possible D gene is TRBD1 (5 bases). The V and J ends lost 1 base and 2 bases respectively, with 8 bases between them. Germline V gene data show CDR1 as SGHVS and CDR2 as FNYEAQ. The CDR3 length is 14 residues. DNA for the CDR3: TGTGCCAGCAGCTTAGACAGGCACAACACTGAAGCTTTCTTT. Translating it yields CASSLDRHNTEAFF.

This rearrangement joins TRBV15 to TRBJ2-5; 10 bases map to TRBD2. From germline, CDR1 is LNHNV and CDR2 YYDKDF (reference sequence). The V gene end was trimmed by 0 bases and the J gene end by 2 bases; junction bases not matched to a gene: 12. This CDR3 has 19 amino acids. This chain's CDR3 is CATSRDHAGTSAYQETQYF. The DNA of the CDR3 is TGTGCCACCAGCAGAGACCATGCCGGGACTAGCGCGTATCAAGAGACCCAGTACTTC.

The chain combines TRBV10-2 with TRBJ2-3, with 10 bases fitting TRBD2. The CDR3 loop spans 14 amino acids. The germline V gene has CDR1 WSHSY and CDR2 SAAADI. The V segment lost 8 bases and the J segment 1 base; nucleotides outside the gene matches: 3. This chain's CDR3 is CASSSGGRTDTQYF. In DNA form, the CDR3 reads TGCGCCAGCTCTAGCGGGGGCCGCACAGATACGCAGTATTTT.

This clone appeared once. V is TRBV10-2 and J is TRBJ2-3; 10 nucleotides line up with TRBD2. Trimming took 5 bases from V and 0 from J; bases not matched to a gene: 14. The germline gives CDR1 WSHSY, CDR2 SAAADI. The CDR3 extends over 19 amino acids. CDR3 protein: CASSRPLERGGLSTDTQYF. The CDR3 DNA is TGCGCCAGCAGTCGCCCTTTAGAGCGGGGGGGCCTAAGCACAGATACGCAGTATTTT.

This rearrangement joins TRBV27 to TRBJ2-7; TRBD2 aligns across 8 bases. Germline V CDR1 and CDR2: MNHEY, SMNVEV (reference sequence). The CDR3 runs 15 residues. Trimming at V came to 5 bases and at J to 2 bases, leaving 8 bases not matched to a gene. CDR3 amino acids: CASSPLLAEAYEQYF. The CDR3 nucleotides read TGTGCCAGCAGTCCACTACTAGCGGAAGCCTACGAGCAGTACTTC.

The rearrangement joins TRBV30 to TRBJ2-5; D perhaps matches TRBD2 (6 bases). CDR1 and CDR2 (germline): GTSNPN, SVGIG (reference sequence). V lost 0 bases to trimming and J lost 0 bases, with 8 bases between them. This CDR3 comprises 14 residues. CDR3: CAWSVERDQETQYF. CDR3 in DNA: TGTGCCTGGAGTGTAGAGCGGGACCAAGAGACCCAGTACTTC.

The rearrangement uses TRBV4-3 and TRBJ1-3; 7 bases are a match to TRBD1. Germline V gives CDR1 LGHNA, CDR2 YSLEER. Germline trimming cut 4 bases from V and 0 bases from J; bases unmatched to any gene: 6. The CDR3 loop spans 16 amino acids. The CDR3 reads CASSRRTGTSGNTIYF. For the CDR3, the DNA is TGCGCCAGCAGCCGTAGGACAGGCACCTCTGGAAACACCATATATTTT.

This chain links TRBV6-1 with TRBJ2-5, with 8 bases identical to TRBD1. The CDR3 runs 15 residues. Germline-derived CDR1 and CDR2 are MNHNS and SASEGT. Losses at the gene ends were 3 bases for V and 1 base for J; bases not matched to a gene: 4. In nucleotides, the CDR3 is TGTGCCAGCAGTGATTGGGACAGGCTCCAAGAGACCCAGTACTTC. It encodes CASSDWDRLQETQYF.

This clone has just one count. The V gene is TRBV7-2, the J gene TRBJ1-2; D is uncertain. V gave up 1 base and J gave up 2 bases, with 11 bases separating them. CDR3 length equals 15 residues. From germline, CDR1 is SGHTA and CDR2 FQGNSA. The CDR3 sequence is CASSLGRGPNYGYTF. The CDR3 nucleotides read TGTGCCAGCAGCTTAGGGCGGGGTCCCAACTATGGCTACACCTTC.

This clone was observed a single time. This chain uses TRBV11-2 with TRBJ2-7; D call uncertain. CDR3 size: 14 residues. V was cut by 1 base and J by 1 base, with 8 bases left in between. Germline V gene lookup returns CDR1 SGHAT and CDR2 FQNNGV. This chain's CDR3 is CASSLGRVSYEQYF. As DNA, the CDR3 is TGTGCCAGCAGCTTAGGTCGGGTATCCTACGAGCAGTACTTC.

The CDR3: CASSATRDRGYEQYF. The CDR3 nucleotides read TGTGCCAGCAGTGCTACCAGGGACAGGGGCTACGAGCAGTACTTC. V and J are TRBV9 and TRBJ2-5; 10 bases are shared with TRBD1. Near its end, the DNA agrees better with TRBJ2-7, so the J call may be wrong. This CDR3 spans 15 amino acids. Germline CDR1 is SGDLS and CDR2 is YYNGEE.

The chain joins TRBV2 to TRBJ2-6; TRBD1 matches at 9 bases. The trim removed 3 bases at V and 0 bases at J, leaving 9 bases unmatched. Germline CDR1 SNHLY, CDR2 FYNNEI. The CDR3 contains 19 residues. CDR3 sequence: CASSDWGTGSSSGANVLTF. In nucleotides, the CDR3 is TGTGCCAGCAGTGATTGGGGGACAGGGTCCAGCTCTGGGGCCAACGTCCTGACTTTC.

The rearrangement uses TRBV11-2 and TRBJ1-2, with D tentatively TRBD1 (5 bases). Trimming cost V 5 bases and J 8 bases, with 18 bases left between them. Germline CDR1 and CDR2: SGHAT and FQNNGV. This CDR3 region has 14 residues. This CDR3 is CASSPYGGNLGYTF. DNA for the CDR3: TGTGCCAGCAGCCCTTATGGGGGGAACTTGGGCTACACCTTC.

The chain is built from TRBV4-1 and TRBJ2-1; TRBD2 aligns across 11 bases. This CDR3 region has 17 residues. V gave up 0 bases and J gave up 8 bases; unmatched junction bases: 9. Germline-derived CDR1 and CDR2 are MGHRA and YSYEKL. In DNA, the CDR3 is TGCGCCAGCAGCCAAGAGGGACTAGCGGCCCTAGTAGATGAGCAGTTCTTC. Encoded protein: CASSQEGLAALVDEQFF.

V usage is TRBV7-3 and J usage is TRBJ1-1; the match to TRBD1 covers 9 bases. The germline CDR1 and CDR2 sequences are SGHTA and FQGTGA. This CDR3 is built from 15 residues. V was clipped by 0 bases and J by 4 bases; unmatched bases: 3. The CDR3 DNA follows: TGTGCCAGCAGCTTAACGACAGGGGGGAGCACTGAAGCTTTCTTT. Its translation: CASSLTTGGSTEAFF.

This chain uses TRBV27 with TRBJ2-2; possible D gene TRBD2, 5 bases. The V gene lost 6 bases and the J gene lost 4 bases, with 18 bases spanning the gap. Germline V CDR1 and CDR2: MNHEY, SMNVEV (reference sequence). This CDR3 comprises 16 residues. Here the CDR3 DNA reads TGTGCCAGCAGGAGAAACCCGGGATCCTCCACCGGGGAGCTGTTTTTT. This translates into CASRRNPGSSTGELFF.

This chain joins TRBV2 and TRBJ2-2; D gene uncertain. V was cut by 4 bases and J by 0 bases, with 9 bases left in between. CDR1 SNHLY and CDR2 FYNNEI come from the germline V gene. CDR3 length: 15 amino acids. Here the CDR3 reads CASSVLQSNTGELFF. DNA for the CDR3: TGTGCCAGCAGTGTCCTCCAGTCGAACACCGGGGAGCTGTTTTTT.

DNA for the CDR3: TGCGCCAGCAGCGTAGGCAGGGGGCGCCAAGAGACCCAGTACTTC. Amino acids: CASSVGRGRQETQYF. The V and J genes are TRBV5-1 and TRBJ2-5; 8 nucleotides match TRBD1. The J segment lost 1 base and the V segment lost 4 bases, leaving 6 bases of the junction unmatched. Germline V gene lookup returns CDR1 SGHRS and CDR2 YFSETQ. CDR3 length: 15 amino acids.

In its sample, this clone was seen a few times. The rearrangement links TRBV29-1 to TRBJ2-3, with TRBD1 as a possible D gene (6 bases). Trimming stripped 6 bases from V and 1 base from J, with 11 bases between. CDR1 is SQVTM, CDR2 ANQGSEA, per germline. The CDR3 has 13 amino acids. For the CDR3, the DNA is TGCAGCGTAACAGGGCCGGGCACAGATACGCAGTATTTT. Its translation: CSVTGPGTDTQYF.

The CDR3 reads CASSFVGQGRPNSPLHF. The CDR3 DNA reads TGCGCCAGCAGCTTCGTAGGACAGGGTCGTCCAAATTCACCCCTCCACTTT. The rearrangement joins TRBV5-1 to TRBJ1-6; 8 nucleotides line up with TRBD1. Germline CDR1 and CDR2: SGHRS and YFSETQ. There are 17 residues in the CDR3. The J segment lost 7 bases and the V segment lost 2 bases, leaving 11 bases of the junction unmatched.

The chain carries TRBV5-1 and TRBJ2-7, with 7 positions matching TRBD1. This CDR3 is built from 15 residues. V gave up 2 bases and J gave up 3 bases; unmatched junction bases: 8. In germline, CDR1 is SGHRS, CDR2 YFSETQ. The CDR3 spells CASSLFTGTVYEQYF. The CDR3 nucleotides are TGCGCCAGCAGCTTATTCACCGGGACAGTCTACGAGCAGTACTTC.

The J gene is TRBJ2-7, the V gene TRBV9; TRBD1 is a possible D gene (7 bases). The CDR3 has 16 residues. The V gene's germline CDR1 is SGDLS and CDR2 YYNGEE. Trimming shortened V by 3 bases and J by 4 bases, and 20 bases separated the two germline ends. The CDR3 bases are TGTGCCAGCAGCGCTGGAGGGGGGACAGAGACTTACGAGCAGTACTTC. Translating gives CASSAGGGTETYEQYF.

The CDR3 spells CASSSPGQGTYEQYF. The CDR3 nucleotides read TGTGCCAGCAGCTCCCCGGGACAGGGGACCTACGAGCAGTACTTC. This chain connects TRBV7-2 to TRBJ2-7; 10 bases are shared with TRBD1. Germline trimming cut 4 bases from V and 2 bases from J; bases unmatched to any gene: 5. The V gene's germline CDR1 is SGHTA and CDR2 FQGNSA. The CDR3 has 15 residues.

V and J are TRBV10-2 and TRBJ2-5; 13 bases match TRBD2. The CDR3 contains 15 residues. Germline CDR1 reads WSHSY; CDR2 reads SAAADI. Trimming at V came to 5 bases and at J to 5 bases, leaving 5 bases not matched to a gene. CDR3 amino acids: CASSPTSGGRETQYF. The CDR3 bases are TGCGCCAGCAGTCCGACTAGCGGGGGGAGGGAGACCCAGTACTTC.

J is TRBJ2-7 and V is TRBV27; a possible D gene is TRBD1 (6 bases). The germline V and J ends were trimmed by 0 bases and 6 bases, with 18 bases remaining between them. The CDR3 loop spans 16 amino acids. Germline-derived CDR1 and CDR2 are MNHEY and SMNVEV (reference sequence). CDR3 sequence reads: CASSLSLGAPSGEQYF. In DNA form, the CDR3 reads TGTGCCAGCAGTTTATCGCTGGGGGCCCCGTCTGGCGAGCAGTACTTC.

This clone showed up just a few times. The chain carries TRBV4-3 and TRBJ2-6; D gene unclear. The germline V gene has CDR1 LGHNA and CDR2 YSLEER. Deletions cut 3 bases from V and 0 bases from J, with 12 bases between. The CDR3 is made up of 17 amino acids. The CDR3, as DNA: TGCGCCAGCAGCCACACACAGTCCATCTCTGGGGCCAACGTCCTGACTTTC. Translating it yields CASSHTQSISGANVLTF.

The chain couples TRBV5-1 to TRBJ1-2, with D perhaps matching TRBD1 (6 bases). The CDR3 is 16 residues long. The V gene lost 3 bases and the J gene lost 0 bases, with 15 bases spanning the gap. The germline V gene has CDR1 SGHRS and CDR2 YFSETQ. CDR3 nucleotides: TGCGCCAGCAGCTCCCGGGACACCTCCTCTAACTATGGCTACACCTTC. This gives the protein CASSSRDTSSNYGYTF.

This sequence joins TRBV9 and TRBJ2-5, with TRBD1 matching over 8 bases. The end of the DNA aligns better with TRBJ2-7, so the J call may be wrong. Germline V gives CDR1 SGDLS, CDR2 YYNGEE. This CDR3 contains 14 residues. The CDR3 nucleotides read TGTGCCAGCAGCGGGGGGACAGGTGGGTACGAGCAGTACTTC. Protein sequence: CASSGGTGGYEQYF.